This record covers a single T cell receptor (beta chain). The antigen remains undetermined. J gave up 3 bases and V 4 bases, and 3 bases lay outside the gene matches. Germline V gene data show CDR1 as SQVTM and CDR2 as ANQGSEA. The CDR3 contains 13 residues. The source of the sample is a study of cytomegalovirus exposure and HLA in healthy donors. Notes on the study in general: TCR beta V- and J-gene trimming, according to a later analysis, was linked to a missense DCLRE1C variant. When a later analysis compared HLA-associated TCR beta chains with equally common others, the HLA-associated chains turned out to be more clonally expanded and to have lower generation probabilities.

PCR was performed using 60 Vbeta and 13 Jbeta primers. Generated by immunoSEQ multiplex PCR, the TCRdb table keeps only in-frame clones and is missing some. The sample lists about 130,000 clones, around 77% occurring once. The sequenced material came from PBMCs. This TCR was sampled from a man aged 30 to 39 in good health and CMV-seronegative. The rearrangement joins TRBV29-1 to TRBJ2-7, with TRBD2 matching 10 bases. The CDR3 spells CSVGASGSYEQYF. For the CDR3, the DNA is TGCAGCGTTGGGGCTAGCGGGAGCTACGAGCAGTACTTC.